The source of this TCR beta chain is a study of preoperative IRX-2 immunotherapy in early breast cancer. Treatment given: preoperative locoregional IRX-2 cytokine immunotherapy. Samples came from a phase Ib trial of preoperative locoregional IRX-2 cytokine immunotherapy. This CDR3 contains 16 residues. CDR1 and CDR2 (germline): KGHSH, LQKENI. Between the trimmed V and J ends, which lost 1 base and 0 bases, there was a span of 11 bases. Assay used: immunoSEQ multiplex PCR; TCRdb lists only in-frame clones, some missing. The sample yields around 35,000 clones, roughly 96% seen once. The chain is built from TRBV18 and TRBJ2-3, with D possibly called TRBD1 or TRBD2 (5 bases each). The TCR was taken from a human donor with breast cancer. The biological material was taken from a patient treated with IRX-2 immunotherapy. CDR3 bases: TGTGCCAGCTCACCACAAAGGGGACCTAGCACAGATACGCAGTATTTT. This sequence encodes CASSPQRGPSTDTQYF.